Described below is a single T cell receptor (beta chain) sequence and its context. Time point defined: newly diagnosed GD, antithyroid drugs for less than 3 months. Extracted RNA from PBMCs served as the source of the TCR library. These data belong to a study of regulatory T cells in long-lasting Graves disease. V shed 7 bases, J shed 0 bases, and the junction held 5 bases outside the gene matches. CDR3 size: 14 residues. Germline-derived CDR1 and CDR2 are MNHEY and SVGEGT. For TCR beta, libraries came from iRepertoire HTBI primers and Arm-PCR of CDR3 regions. TCRdb reprocessed the multiplex PCR reads via MiXCR and lists one record per CDR3 protein. Of around 460,000 distinct CDR3 sequences in the sample, roughly 15% were seen once. This sample was shared with a second study, whose subject was T cells in Graves' hyperthyroidism and ophthalmopathy. That paper notes: Patients having uncontrolled infection, another autoimmune disease, pregnancy or lactation were not included.

The rearrangement joins TRBV6-2 or TRBV6-3 to TRBJ1-1; 7 nucleotides agree with TRBD1. The source was peripheral blood mononuclear cells (PBMCs), collected at new diagnosis, from a patient treated with antithyroid drugs. The clonotype originates from a woman aged 45-65 years with Graves disease. The CDR3 loop is CASMGDRLNTEAFF. Here the CDR3 DNA reads TGTGCCAGCATGGGGGACAGATTGAACACTGAAGCTTTCTTT.